This T cell receptor beta chain is from a study of T cells in Graves' hyperthyroidism and ophthalmopathy (dated by TCRdb to the late 2010s). Background on the whole study: Peripheral blood samples were taken at initial diagnosis, before any treatment was given. For training and testing, the roughly 97 patients in the discovery cohort were randomly divided in a 7:3 ratio. Once sampling was done, hyperthyroidism patients were given methimazole at a starting dose of 30 mg daily, whereas ophthalmopathy patients were given high-dose intravenous methylprednisolone. Prospective prediction of ophthalmopathy was tested in an independent validation cohort of 18 to 20 hyperthyroidism patients and 15 to 17 patients who later progressed to ophthalmopathy. To identify distinguishing TCR V-J signatures, a discovery cohort of 90 to 100 patients was used, comprising 40 to 45 with Graves' ophthalmopathy and around 60 with stable Graves' hyperthyroidism. In addition, the study compared T-cell repertoires in thyroid tissue and in blood from about 6 Graves' hyperthyroidism patients. TCR Vbeta CDR3 sequencing of some 140 peripheral blood samples (over 40 ophthalmopathy, 75 to 80 hyperthyroidism and approximately 17 progressor patients) is reported in the paper.

TCR beta CDR3 regions were amplified from RNA transcripts. A first-round RT-PCR of the TCR CDR3 used the HTBI primer set with the Qiagen OneStep RT-PCR kit. The libraries were constructed in a second round of multiplex PCR and then size-selected and purified. Libraries were sequenced paired-end with 100 bp reads on an Illumina HiSeq2000. The original pipeline was this. SOAPnuke was used to process the raw data, with reads discarded if the reads contained adapters or uncalled bases, had a mean Phred below 15, or lacked an exact constant-primer or identifier match. High-quality paired reads were merged using COPE v1.2.5, and each unique nucleotide sequence was defined as a clonotype. Clonotypes were aligned to IMGT TRBV, TRBD and TRBJ reference segments using MiTCR v1.1. The analysis was restricted to V-J combinations with a frequency above 0.0001, which together covered 99.2% of the repertoires. A TCS score was defined as the ratio between F50 (clonal expansion) and ExV (chaos), using BLOSUM62-based TCRdist between CDR3 peptides within each V-J. Welch's t-statistics and random forest reduced roughly 530 V-J features to under 15, which were used in a naive Bayes classifier (R e1071). TCRdb redid the processing of the public reads, applying fastp at Q25 and MiXCR, and retained in-frame beta chains. Every CDR3 protein is listed once, alongside the most common genes and DNA of its rows. TCRdb, not the authors, supplied the V and J calls. This sample has about 350,000 distinct CDR3 sequences in its table, and roughly 18% of those were observed once. About 14% of the sample belongs to the ten largest clones.

What the authors observed across the whole study: No statistical method was used to fix the sample size in advance, and group allocation was not hidden from the investigators. Most expanded thyroid clonotypes (frequency above 0.001) were also found in blood, which suggests that blood repertoires may mirror thyroid immune responses. In validation, progression to ophthalmopathy was predicted by the model with 70% to 71% sensitivity and roughly 72% specificity, a median of around 6.5 months before onset. Ophthalmopathy was separated from stable hyperthyroidism by a 13 V-J signature model, with about 88% sensitivity and about 81% specificity obtained in cross-validation and 80%/75% obtained in testing.

The junction shows trimming of 6 bases on V and 13 bases on J, and the gene matches do not reach 11 bases of it. The cysteine opens and the phenylalanine closes a CDR3 of 13 amino acids. The retained sequence is limited to the CDR3, 39 bases, with the frame set at the first base. Based on the germline V gene, the CDR1 and CDR2 sequences are LGHNT and FRNRAP. In the ophthalmopathy patients, disease was moderately to severely active, with a Clinical Activity Score of 3 or more, a NOSPECS grade of 4 or more, and a duration of less than 3 months. Any patient with an uncontrolled infection, another autoimmune disease, pregnancy or lactation was excluded. Diagnoses were based on clinical symptoms, serum thyroxine and TRAb, thyroid ultrasound and orbital computed tomography. PBMCs were isolated from around 10 ml of fresh peripheral blood by Ficoll-Paque density gradient centrifugation. Total RNA was extracted with Trizol reagent, and quality was checked on an Agilent 2100 Bioanalyzer.

This clonotype was recorded many times. Its cognate antigen has yet to be identified. No per-base quality is available; no much larger clone lies one base away. The clonotype originates from a woman between 35 and 50 years old with Graves' ophthalmopathy. The specimen sequenced was blood. The sequence links TRBV12-5 to TRBJ2-2, and TRBD1 matches 7 of the central bases. The nucleotides read TGTGCTAGTGGCCGCGACAGGGTTGGTGCGCTGTTTTTT. Its protein reads: CASGRDRVGALFF.